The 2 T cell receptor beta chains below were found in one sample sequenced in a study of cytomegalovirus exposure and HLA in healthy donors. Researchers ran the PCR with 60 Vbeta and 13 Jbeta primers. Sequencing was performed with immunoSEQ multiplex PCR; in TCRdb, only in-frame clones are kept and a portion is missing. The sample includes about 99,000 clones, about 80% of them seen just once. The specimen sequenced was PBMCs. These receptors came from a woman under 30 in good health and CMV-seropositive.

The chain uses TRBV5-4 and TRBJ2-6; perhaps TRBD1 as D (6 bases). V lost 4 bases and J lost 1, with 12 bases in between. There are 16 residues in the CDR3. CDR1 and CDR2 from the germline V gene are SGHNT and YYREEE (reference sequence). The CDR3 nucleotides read TGTGCCAGCAGCGTACAGGGTATGTCTGGGGCCAACGTCCTGACTTTC. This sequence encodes CASSVQGMSGANVLTF.

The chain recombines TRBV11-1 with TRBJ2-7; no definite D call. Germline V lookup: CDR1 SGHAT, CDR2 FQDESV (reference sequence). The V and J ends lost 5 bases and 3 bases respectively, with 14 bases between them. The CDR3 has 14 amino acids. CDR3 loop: CASSLRVLNYEQYF. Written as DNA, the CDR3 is TGTGCCAGCAGCCTACGGGTCCTGAACTACGAGCAGTACTTC.